This entry is about one T cell receptor beta chain. The J segment lost 6 bases and the V segment lost 4 bases, leaving 9 bases of the junction unmatched. This CDR3 comprises 16 residues. Germline CDR1 is SGHNT and CDR2 is YYREEE (reference sequence). The data stem from a study of blood T cell repertoires in COVID-19. Participant ages covered roughly 18 to 89 years across approximately 25 US areas. Clinical histories supplied by participants themselves formed the basis of cohort assignment. Within 2 weeks of study entry, exposed participants had contacted a PCR-confirmed or clinician-diagnosed COVID-19 case. Study processing details: Reference gene primer amplification gave estimated nucleated cell counts. Profiled with immunoSEQ multiplex PCR; TCRdb holds only in-frame clones, not every one. Clonal size and the V and J genes are those of that table, whereas D and trimming came from the DNA. The sample lists fewer than 350,000 clones, more than 70% occurring once.

Sequencing was carried out using PBMCs or T cells enriched from blood (not recorded which). This TCR was sampled from a woman aged 25 to 39 who had been exposed to COVID-19. The V gene is TRBV5-4, the J gene TRBJ2-7, with TRBD2 matching 14 bases. The CDR3 DNA reads as TGTGCCAGCAGCCCAGGACTAGCGGGAGGCGGTGTCGAGCAGTACTTC. Its protein is CASSPGLAGGGVEQYF.